Following are 17 T cell receptor beta chains from one sample sequenced in a study of blood T cell repertoires in COVID-19. Method: immunoSEQ multiplex PCR; TCRdb's copy keeps in-frame clones and lacks some. The table has fewer than 110,000 clones, 85% to 95% seen once. Source material: peripheral blood. The source of these receptors is a man between 50 and 59 years old with active COVID-19.

This clone was seen a single time. The V call is TRBV7-9, the J call TRBJ1-1; D remains ambiguous. Looked up from germline, CDR1 is SEHNR and CDR2 is FQNEAQ (reference sequence). The CDR3 is 14 amino acids. Trimming shortened V by 0 bases and J by 2 bases, and 7 bases separated the two germline ends. DNA of the CDR3: TGTGCCAGCAGCTTAGCTTTAGTCAACACTGAAGCTTTCTTT. This gives the protein CASSLALVNTEAFF.

The chain carries TRBV5-4 and TRBJ2-7, with 11 bases that match TRBD2. The V and J ends lost 2 bases and 9 bases, in that order; junction bases with no gene match: 10. In germline, CDR1 is SGHNT, CDR2 YYREEE (reference sequence). The CDR3 is made up of 15 amino acids. Here the CDR3 reads CASSFDSGRALVQYF. CDR3 coding DNA: TGTGCCAGCAGCTTCGATAGCGGGAGGGCCCTGGTGCAGTACTTC.

Remarks on this clone: At one end the junction does not follow the germline gene, possibly because of a read error. The chain has TRBV19 and TRBJ2-3; possible D gene TRBD1, 5 bases. The CDR3 is 14 amino acids. Germline CDR1 reads LNHDA; CDR2 reads SQIVND (reference sequence). CDR3 amino acids: CAGSPQKGTDTQYF. The CDR3 DNA reads as TGTGCCGGTAGTCCCCAAAAGGGGACAGATACGCAGTATTTT.

As to this clone: Other DNA sequences in the same sample also yield this CDR3. The rearrangement joins TRBV28 to TRBJ2-7, with 12 nucleotides matching TRBD2. Trimming cost V 6 bases and J 0 bases; bases outside gene matches: 3. The CDR3 runs to 15 residues. Germline assignment: CDR1 MDHEN and CDR2 SYDVKM. CDR3 sequence reads: CASSPGLAGSYEQYF. Written as DNA, the CDR3 is TGTGCCAGCAGCCCGGGACTAGCGGGCTCCTACGAGCAGTACTTC.

The genes are TRBV2 and TRBJ2-2, with TRBD2 matching 16 bases. The germline CDR1 and CDR2 sequences are SNHLY and FYNNEI. With V trimmed by 5 bases and J by 6 bases, 3 bases remained unmatched. The CDR3 is 16 residues long. The CDR3 reads CASSLGTSGRAGELFF. The DNA for the CDR3 is TGTGCCAGCAGTCTAGGGACTAGCGGGAGGGCCGGGGAGCTGTTTTTT.

V gene TRBV12-3 or TRBV12-4 combines with J gene TRBJ1-1, with TRBD1 matching 9 bases. The CDR3 spans 13 residues. V dropped 11 bases and J dropped 5; count of bases not matched to a gene: 9. Written as DNA, the CDR3 is TGTGCCTGCAAAACAGGGGGCTTTACTGAAGCTTTCTTT. Encoded protein: CACKTGGFTEAFF.

The rearrangement links TRBV3-1 (or the pseudogene TRBV3-2) to TRBJ2-3, with a tentative D call TRBD1 (6 bases). The CDR3 consists of 15 residues. The V and J ends lost 4 bases and 0 bases respectively, with 11 bases between them. CDR1 LGHDT and CDR2 YNNKEL come from the germline V gene (reference sequence). The CDR3 sequence is CASSRFQGSTDTQYF. DNA for the CDR3: TGTGCCAGCAGCCGTTTTCAGGGGAGCACAGATACGCAGTATTTT.

The rearrangement links TRBV11-2 to TRBJ1-6; D call uncertain. Trimming stripped 5 bases from V and 6 bases from J, with 8 bases between. The CDR3 length is 13 residues. Germline CDR1 is SGHAT and CDR2 is FQNNGV. The CDR3 DNA reads as TGTGCCAGCAGCCCCAGTCCTAATTCACCCCTCCACTTT. It codes for CASSPSPNSPLHF.

This chain connects TRBV15 to TRBJ1-2; 7 bases line up with TRBD1. This CDR3 has 15 residues. Germline values: CDR1 LNHNV, CDR2 YYDKDF (reference sequence). V dropped 5 bases and J dropped 1; count of bases not matched to a gene: 7. The CDR3 DNA reads TGTGCCACCAGCGTTAGGACAGGACTTAACTATGGCTACACCTTC. This codes for CATSVRTGLNYGYTF.

The chain uses TRBV7-2 and TRBJ2-5; D is unresolved. The CDR3 has 16 residues. Trimming left V 0 bases short and J 2 bases short, with 13 bases between. In germline, CDR1 is SGHTA, CDR2 FQGNSA. CDR3 coding DNA: TGTGCCAGCAGCTTAGCGAGTCCTGGGCCTCAAGAGACCCAGTACTTC. Translation gives CASSLASPGPQETQYF.

This chain uses TRBV4-1 with TRBJ2-3; D is uncertain. This CDR3 is built from 15 residues. Germline V lookup: CDR1 MGHRA, CDR2 YSYEKL. Trimming took 4 bases from V and 9 from J, leaving 20 bases between them. The CDR3 region is CASSPLSLTEATQYF. The CDR3 DNA reads TGCGCCAGCAGCCCGTTGTCCCTGACCGAGGCGACGCAGTATTTT.

The rearrangement uses TRBV18 and TRBJ2-7, with D maybe TRBD2 (6 bases). CDR1 is KGHSH, CDR2 LQKENI, per germline. Deletions cut 2 bases from V and 2 bases from J, with 10 bases between. The CDR3 runs to 14 residues. CDR3: CASSPSGGAYEQYF. The CDR3 nucleotides read TGTGCCAGCTCACCATCTGGCGGGGCCTACGAGCAGTACTTC.

V and J are TRBV6-1 and TRBJ1-2, with 8 bases that match TRBD1. The CDR3 spans 15 residues. The ends lost 2 bases at V and 4 bases at J; junction bases unmatched: 6. The germline gives CDR1 MNHNS, CDR2 SASEGT. The CDR3 coding sequence is TGTGCCAGCAGTGAACAGCTCCAGGGGGCCTATGGCTACACCTTC. Its translation is CASSEQLQGAYGYTF.

This clone was observed a single time. V gene TRBV9 combines with J gene TRBJ2-4, with a weak D call TRBD1 (6 bases). CDR3 length: 15 amino acids. Trimming shortened V by 0 bases and J by 7 bases, and 14 bases separated the two germline ends. Germline V gene data show CDR1 as SGDLS and CDR2 as YYNGEE. The CDR3 DNA reads as TGTGCCAGCAGCGTAGGTCAGGGGCCGGGGAACATTCAGTACTTC. Amino acids: CASSVGQGPGNIQYF.

The chain uses TRBV2 and TRBJ2-1; D may be TRBD2 (5 bases). Trimming stripped 1 base from V and 7 bases from J, with 8 bases between. Germline V gene sequence: CDR1 SNHLY, CDR2 FYNNEI. The CDR3 is 13 amino acids. CDR3 amino acids: CASSEGELNEQFF. For the CDR3, the DNA is TGTGCCAGCAGTGAAGGGGAGCTTAATGAGCAGTTCTTC.

The J gene is TRBJ2-5, the V gene TRBV30, with 8 bases lining up with TRBD2. V shed 2 bases and J 4 bases; nucleotides not matched to a gene: 6. Germline CDR1 and CDR2: GTSNPN and SVGIG (reference sequence). The CDR3 has 14 amino acids. The CDR3 sequence is CAWSSGSGGETQYF. The DNA for the CDR3 is TGTGCCTGGAGTAGCGGGAGTGGTGGAGAGACCCAGTACTTC.

This sequence joins TRBV19 and TRBJ2-3; D is undetermined. The CDR3 has 15 amino acids. Per the germline V gene, CDR1 is LNHDA and CDR2 is SQIVND (reference sequence). V lost 3 bases, J lost 1 base, and 11 bases lay in between. Here the CDR3 DNA reads TGTGCCAGTAGTATTGTCACTGCGGGCACAGATACGCAGTATTTT. It encodes CASSIVTAGTDTQYF.